This passage covers 5 T cell receptor beta chains from one sample sequenced in a study of beta chain features in type 1 diabetes. Every isolated RNA sample was fully reverse transcribed, so sequencing captured expressed TCRB transcripts. The method was immunoSEQ multiplex PCR; TCRdb's version includes in-frame clones alone and lacks a portion of them. The table lists about 250,000 clones, roughly an eighth of them singletons, with more than 0.02% in the top ten. Sequences were obtained from naive CD4+ T cells from blood. These receptors were collected from a woman aged 40 to 50 in good health.

The chain uses TRBV27 and TRBJ2-1; TRBD2 matches 8 bases. Germline trimming cut 5 bases from V and 7 bases from J; bases unmatched to any gene: 13. Per the germline V gene, CDR1 is MNHEY and CDR2 is SMNVEV (reference sequence). The CDR3 has 16 residues. In nucleotides, the CDR3 is TGTGCCAGCAGTCCCTCCGGGGGGGCCGGGGGGAATGAGCAGTTCTTC. Translating gives CASSPSGGAGGNEQFF.

J is TRBJ1-2 and V is TRBV14; the D gene is possibly TRBD1 (6 bases). CDR1 SGHDN and CDR2 FVKESK come from the germline V gene. The CDR3 has 17 amino acids. The V end was cut by 2 bases, the J end by 1 base, with 17 bases between. The CDR3 DNA reads TGTGCCAGCAGCCAAAGAACAGGGCAACGGGGTAACTATGGCTACACCTTC. Its protein product is CASSQRTGQRGNYGYTF.

As to this clone: One junction end does not reproduce the germline sequence, and a read error may be involved. The gene calls are TRBV23-1 and TRBJ2-1, with 8 bases that match TRBD2. TRBV23-1 belongs to the ORF category, with a function that is uncertain. CDR3 length equals 12 residues. DNA for the CDR3: TGCGCCAGCAGTCAACCCTCGGGGGGGTTGGTCTTC. Translated: CASSQPSGGLVF.

This clone was seen repeatedly, ten times or more. The V call is TRBV23-1, the J call TRBJ2-1; D might be TRBD2 (5 bases). TRBV23-1 is an ORF, with its function uncertain. Trimming left V 0 bases short and J 0 bases short, with 12 bases between. The CDR3 covers 17 residues. The CDR3 DNA reads TGCGCCAGCAGTCAATCGAGCTCACGGGGCTCCTACAATGAGCAGTTCTTC. This gives the protein CASSQSSSRGSYNEQFF.

The chain joins TRBV5-1 to TRBJ1-2; D is undetermined. V lost 0 bases and J 0 bases, leaving 6 bases between the germline ends. The CDR3 extends over 14 amino acids. Germline assignment: CDR1 SGHRS and CDR2 YFSETQ. The CDR3 loop is CASSLVGANYGYTF. CDR3 bases: TGCGCCAGCAGCTTGGTGGGAGCTAACTATGGCTACACCTTC.